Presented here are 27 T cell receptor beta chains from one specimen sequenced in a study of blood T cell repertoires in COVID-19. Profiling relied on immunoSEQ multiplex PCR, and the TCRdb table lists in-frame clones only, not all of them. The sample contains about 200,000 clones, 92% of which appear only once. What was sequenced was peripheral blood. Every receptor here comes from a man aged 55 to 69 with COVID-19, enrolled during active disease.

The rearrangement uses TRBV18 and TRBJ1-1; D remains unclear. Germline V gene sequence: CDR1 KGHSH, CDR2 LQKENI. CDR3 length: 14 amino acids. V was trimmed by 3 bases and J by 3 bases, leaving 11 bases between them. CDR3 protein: CASSPREGYTEAFF. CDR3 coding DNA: TGTGCCAGCTCACCGCGGGAGGGCTACACTGAAGCTTTCTTT.

CDR3 protein: CASGLGGADTQYF. CDR3 sequence (DNA): TGTGCTAGTGGTTTGGGCGGGGCGGATACGCAGTATTTT. This sequence joins TRBV12-5 and TRBJ2-3; TRBD2 might be the D (6 bases). The CDR3 is 13 residues long. The germline V and J ends were trimmed by 1 base and 6 bases, with 8 bases remaining between them. CDR1 is LGHNT, CDR2 FRNRAP, per germline.

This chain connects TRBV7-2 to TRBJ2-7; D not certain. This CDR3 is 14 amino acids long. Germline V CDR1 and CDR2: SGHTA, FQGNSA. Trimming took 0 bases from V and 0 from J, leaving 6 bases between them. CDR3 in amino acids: CASSLAFSSYEQYF. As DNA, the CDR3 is TGTGCCAGCAGCTTAGCCTTCAGCTCCTACGAGCAGTACTTC.

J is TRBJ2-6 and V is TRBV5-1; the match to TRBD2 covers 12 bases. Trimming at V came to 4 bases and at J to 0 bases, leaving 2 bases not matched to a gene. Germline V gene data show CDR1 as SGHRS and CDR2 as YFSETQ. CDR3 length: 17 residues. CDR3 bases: TGCGCCAGCAGCCCGACTAGCGGGAGCTCTGGGGCCAACGTCCTGACTTTC. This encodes CASSPTSGSSGANVLTF.

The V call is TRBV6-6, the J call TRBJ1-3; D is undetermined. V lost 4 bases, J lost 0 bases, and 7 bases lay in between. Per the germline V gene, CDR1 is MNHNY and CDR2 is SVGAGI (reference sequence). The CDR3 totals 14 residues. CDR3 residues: CASSLRDSGNTIYF. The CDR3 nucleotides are TGTGCCAGCAGTTTGCGTGACTCTGGAAACACCATATATTTT.

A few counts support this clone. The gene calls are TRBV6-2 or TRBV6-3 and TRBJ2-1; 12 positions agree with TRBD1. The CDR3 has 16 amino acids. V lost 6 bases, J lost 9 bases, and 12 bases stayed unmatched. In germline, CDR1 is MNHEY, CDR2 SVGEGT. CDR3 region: CASSLPLGQGASEQFF. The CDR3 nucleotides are TGTGCCAGCAGCCTACCTCTGGGACAGGGGGCGAGTGAGCAGTTCTTC.

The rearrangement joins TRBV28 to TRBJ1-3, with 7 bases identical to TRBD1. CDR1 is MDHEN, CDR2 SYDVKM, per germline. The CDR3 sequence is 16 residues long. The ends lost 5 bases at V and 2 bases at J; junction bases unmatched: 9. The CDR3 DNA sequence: TGTGCCAGCAGTCCAGGACCTACAGGGGCTGGAAACACCATATATTTT. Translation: CASSPGPTGAGNTIYF.

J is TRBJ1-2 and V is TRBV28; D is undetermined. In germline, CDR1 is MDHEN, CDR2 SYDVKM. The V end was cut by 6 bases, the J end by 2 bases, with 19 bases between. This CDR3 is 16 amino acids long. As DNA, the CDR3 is TGTGCCAGCAGCCCTGGACTACCGGTTGTGAACTATGGCTACACCTTC. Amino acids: CASSPGLPVVNYGYTF.

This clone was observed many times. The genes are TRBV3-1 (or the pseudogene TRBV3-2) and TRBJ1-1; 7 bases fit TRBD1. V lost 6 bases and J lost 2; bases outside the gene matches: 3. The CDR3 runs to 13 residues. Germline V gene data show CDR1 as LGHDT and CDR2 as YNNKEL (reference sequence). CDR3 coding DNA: TGTGCCAGCAGAGGGGGCCATAACACTGAAGCTTTCTTT. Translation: CASRGGHNTEAFF.

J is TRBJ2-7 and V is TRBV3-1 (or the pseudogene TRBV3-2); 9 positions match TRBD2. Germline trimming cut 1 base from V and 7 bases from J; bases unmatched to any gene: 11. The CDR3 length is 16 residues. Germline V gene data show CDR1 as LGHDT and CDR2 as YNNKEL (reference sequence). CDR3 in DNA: TGTGCCAGCAGCCAAGGTGATAGCGGGAGATTGGGTGAGCAGTACTTC. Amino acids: CASSQGDSGRLGEQYF.

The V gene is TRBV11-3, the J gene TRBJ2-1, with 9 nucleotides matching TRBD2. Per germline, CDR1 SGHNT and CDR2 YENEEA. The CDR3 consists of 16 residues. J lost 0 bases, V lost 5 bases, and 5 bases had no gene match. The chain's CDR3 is CASSRTSDSSYNEQFF. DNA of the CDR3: TGTGCCAGCAGCCGGACTAGCGATAGCTCCTACAATGAGCAGTTCTTC.

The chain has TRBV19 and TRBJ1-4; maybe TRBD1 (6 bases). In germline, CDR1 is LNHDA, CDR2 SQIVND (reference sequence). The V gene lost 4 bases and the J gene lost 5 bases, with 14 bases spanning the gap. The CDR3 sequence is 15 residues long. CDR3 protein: CASSTTGTDNEKLFF. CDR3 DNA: TGTGCCAGTAGTACAACAGGGACCGACAATGAAAAACTGTTTTTT.

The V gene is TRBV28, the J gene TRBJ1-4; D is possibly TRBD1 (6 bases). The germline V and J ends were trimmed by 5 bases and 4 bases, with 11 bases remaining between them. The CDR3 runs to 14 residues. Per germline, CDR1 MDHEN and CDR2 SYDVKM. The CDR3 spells CASSPRGLNEKLFF. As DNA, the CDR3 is TGTGCCAGCAGTCCCAGGGGCCTTAATGAAAAACTGTTTTTT.

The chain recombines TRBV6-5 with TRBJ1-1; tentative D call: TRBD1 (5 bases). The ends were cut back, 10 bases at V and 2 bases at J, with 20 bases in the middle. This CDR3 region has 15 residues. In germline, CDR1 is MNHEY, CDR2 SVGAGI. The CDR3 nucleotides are TGTGCCACATTGGTAGGGGCTCGGGTAAACACTGAAGCTTTCTTT. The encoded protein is CATLVGARVNTEAFF.

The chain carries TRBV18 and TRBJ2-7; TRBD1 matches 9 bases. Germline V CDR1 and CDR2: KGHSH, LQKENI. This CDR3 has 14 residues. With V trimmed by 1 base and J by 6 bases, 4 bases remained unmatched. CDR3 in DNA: TGTGCCAGCTCACCACAGGACAGGGGTGCCGAGCAGTACTTC. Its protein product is CASSPQDRGAEQYF.

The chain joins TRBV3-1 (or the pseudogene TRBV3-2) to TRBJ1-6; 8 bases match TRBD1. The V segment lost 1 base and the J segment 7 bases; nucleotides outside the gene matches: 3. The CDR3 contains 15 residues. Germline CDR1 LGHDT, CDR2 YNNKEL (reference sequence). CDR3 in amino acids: CASSQVWTGNSPLHF. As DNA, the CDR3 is TGTGCCAGCAGCCAAGTGTGGACAGGGAATTCACCCCTCCACTTT.

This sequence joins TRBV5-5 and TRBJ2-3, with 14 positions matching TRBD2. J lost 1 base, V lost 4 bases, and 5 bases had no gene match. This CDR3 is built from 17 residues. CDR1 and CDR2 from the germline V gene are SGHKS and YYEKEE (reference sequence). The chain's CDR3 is CASSAGLAGVGTDTQYF. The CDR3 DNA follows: TGTGCCAGCAGCGCGGGACTAGCGGGAGTCGGCACAGATACGCAGTATTTT.

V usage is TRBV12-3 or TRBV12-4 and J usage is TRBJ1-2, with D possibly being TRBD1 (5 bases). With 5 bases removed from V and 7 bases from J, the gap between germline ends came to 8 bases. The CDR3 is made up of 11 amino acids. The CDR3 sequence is CASSQGTGYTF. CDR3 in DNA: TGTGCCAGCAGTCAGGGAACTGGCTACACCTTC.

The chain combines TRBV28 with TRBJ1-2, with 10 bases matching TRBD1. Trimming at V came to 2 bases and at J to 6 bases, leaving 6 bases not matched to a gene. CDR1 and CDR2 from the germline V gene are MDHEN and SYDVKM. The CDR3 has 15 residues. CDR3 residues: CASSLPGGQGNGYTF. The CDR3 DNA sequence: TGTGCCAGCAGTTTACCAGGGGGACAGGGGAATGGCTACACCTTC.

The CDR3 protein is CASSIVRQDNRLFF. CDR3 DNA sequence: TGTGCCAGTAGTATTGTGCGGCAGGACAATAGGCTGTTTTTT. The V gene is TRBV19, the J gene TRBJ1-4, with D maybe TRBD1 (5 bases). Germline CDR1 reads LNHDA; CDR2 reads SQIVND (reference sequence). V was clipped by 3 bases and J by 14 bases, with 19 bases between them. The CDR3 length is 14 residues. The complete variable domain, with remaining parts taken from reference TRBV19 and TRBJ1-4, reads DGGITQSPKYLFRKEGQNVTLSCEQNLNHDAMYWYRQDPGQGLRLIYYSQIVNDFQKGDIAEGYSVSREKKESFPLTVTSAQKNPTAFYLCASSIVRQDNRLFFGSGTQLSVL.

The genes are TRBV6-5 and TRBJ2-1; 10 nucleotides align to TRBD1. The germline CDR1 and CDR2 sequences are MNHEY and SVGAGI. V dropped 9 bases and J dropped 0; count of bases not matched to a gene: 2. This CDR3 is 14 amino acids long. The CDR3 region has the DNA TGTGCCAGTAGACAGGGGGCCTCCTACAATGAGCAGTTCTTC. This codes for CASRQGASYNEQFF.

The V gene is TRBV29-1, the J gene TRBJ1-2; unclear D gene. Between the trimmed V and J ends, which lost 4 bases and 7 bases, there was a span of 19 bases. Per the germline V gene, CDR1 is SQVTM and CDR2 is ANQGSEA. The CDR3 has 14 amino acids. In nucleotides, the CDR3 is TGCAGCGTTGTAGTGAGCTTGAGTCTGAGTGGCTACACCTTC. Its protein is CSVVVSLSLSGYTF.

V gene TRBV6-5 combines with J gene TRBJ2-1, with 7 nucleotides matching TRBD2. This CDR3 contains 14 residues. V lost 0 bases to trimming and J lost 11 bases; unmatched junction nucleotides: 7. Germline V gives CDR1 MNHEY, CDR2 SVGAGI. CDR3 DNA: TGTGCCAGCAGTTACTCCCGGGGCGGGGGAAAGCAGTTCTTC. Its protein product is CASSYSRGGGKQFF.

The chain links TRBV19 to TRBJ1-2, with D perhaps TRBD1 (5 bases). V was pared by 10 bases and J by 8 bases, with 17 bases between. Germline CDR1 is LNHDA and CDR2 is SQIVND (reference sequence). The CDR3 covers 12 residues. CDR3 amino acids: CATQGTAGGYTF. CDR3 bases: TGTGCCACCCAAGGGACTGCTGGGGGCTACACCTTC.

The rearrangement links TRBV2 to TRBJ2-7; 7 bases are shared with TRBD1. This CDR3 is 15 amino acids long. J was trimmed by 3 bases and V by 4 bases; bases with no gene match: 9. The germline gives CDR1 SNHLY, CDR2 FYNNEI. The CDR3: CASSGTGLLLYEQYF. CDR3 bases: TGTGCCAGCAGTGGGACAGGTCTATTACTCTACGAGCAGTACTTC.

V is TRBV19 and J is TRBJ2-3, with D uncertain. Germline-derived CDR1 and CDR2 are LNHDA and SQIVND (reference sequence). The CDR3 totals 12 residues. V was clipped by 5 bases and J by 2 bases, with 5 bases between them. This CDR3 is CASSPNTDTQYF. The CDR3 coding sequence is TGTGCCAGTAGTCCAAACACAGATACGCAGTATTTT.

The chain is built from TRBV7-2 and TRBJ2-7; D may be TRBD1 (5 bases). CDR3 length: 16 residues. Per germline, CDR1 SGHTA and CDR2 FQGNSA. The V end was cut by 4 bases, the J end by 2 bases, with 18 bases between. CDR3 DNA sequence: TGTGCCAGCAGCTCTCAGGCAGGGCTACTTACCTACGAGCAGTACTTC. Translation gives CASSSQAGLLTYEQYF. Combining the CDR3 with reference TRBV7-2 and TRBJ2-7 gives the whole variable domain GAGVSQSPSNKVTEKGKDVELRCDPISGHTALYWYRQSLGQGLEFLIYFQGNSAPDKSGLPSDRFSAERTGGSVSTLTIQRTQQEDSAVYLCASSSQAGLLTYEQYFGPGTRLTVT.